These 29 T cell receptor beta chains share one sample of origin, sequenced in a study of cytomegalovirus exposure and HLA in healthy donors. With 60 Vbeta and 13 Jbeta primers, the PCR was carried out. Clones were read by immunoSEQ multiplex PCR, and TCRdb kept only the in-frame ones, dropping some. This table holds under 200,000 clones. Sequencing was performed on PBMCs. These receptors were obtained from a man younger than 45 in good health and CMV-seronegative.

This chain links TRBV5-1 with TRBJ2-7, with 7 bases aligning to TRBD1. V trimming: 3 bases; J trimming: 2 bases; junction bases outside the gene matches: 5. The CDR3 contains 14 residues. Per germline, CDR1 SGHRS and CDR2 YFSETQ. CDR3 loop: CASSSQGFAYEQYF. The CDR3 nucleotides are TGCGCCAGCAGCTCACAGGGGTTCGCCTACGAGCAGTACTTC.

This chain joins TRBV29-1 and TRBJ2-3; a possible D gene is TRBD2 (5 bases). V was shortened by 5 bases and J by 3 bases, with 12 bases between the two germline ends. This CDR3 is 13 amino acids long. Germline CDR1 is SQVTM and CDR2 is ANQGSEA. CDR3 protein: CSVKGRGTDTQYF. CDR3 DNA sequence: TGCAGCGTTAAGGGTAGAGGGACAGATACGCAGTATTTT.

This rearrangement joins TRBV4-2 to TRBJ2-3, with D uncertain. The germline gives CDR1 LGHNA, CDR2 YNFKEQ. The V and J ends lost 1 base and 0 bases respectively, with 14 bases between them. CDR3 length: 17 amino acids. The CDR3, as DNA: TGTGCCAGCAGCCAAGTTGGGCACCGCTCTAGCACAGATACGCAGTATTTT. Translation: CASSQVGHRSSTDTQYF.

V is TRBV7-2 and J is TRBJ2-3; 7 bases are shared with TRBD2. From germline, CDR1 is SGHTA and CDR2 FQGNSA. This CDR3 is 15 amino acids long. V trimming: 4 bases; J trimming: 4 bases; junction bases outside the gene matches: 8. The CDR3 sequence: CASSSSGRGPDTQYF. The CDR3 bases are TGTGCCAGCAGCTCTAGCGGTAGGGGCCCAGATACGCAGTATTTT.

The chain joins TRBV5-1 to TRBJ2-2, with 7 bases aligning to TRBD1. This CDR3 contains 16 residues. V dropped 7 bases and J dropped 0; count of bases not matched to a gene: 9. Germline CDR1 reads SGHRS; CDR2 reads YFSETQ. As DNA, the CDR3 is TGCGCCAGCCACTCCCGGGACAGATCGAACACCGGGGAGCTGTTTTTT. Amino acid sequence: CASHSRDRSNTGELFF.

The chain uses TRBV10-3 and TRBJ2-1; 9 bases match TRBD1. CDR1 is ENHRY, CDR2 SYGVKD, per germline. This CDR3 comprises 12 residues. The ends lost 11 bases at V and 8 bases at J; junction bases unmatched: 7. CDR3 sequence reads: CAAGTGTDEQFF. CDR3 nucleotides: TGTGCCGCCGGGACAGGGACCGATGAGCAGTTCTTC.

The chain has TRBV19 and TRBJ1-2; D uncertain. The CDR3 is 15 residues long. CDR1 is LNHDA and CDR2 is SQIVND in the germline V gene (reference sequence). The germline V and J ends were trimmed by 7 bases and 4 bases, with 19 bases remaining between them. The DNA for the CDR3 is TGTGCCAGTATACGGACTAGCGGGAGTGGCTATGGCTACACCTTC. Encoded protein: CASIRTSGSGYGYTF.

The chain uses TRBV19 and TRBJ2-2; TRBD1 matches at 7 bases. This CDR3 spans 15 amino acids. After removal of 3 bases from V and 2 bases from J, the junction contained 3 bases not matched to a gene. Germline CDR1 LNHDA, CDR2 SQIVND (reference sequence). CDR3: CASSIGTANTGELFF. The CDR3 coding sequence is TGTGCCAGTAGTATCGGGACAGCTAACACCGGGGAGCTGTTTTTT.

CDR3 sequence (DNA): TGTGCCAGCAGCGTAGGTTTAGCGGTAGACTCCTACGAGCAGTACTTC. This encodes CASSVGLAVDSYEQYF. This sequence joins TRBV9 and TRBJ2-7, with a weak D call TRBD2 (6 bases). V was trimmed by 0 bases and J by 0 bases, leaving 13 bases between them. Germline values: CDR1 SGDLS, CDR2 YYNGEE. CDR3 length equals 16 residues.

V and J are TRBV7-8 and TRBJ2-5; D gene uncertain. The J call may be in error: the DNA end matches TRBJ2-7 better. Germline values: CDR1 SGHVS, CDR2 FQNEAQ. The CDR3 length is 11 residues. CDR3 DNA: TGTGCCAGCAGCTTAAGCGTCGAGCAGTACTTC. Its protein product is CASSLSVEQYF.

CDR3 sequence: CASSDSGTDYNTGELFF. CDR3 DNA sequence: TGTGCCAGCAGCGATTCCGGGACAGATTATAACACCGGGGAGCTGTTTTTT. The chain uses TRBV9 and TRBJ2-2, with 7 bases identical to TRBD1. V dropped 3 bases and J dropped 2; count of bases not matched to a gene: 10. CDR3 size: 17 residues. Per germline, CDR1 SGDLS and CDR2 YYNGEE.

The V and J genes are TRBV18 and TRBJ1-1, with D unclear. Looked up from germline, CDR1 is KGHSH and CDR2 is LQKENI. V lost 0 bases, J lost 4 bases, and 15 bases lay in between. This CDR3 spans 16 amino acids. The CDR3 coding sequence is TGTGCCAGCTCACCACCATCCAGTCAGCAGGCCACTGAAGCTTTCTTT. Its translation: CASSPPSSQQATEAFF. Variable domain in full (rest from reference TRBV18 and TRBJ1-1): NAGVMQNPRHLVRRRGQEARLRCSPMKGHSHVYWYRQLPEEGLKFMVYLQKENIIDESGMPKERFSAEFPKEGPSILRIQQVVRGDSAAYFCASSPPSSQQATEAFFGQGTRLTVV.

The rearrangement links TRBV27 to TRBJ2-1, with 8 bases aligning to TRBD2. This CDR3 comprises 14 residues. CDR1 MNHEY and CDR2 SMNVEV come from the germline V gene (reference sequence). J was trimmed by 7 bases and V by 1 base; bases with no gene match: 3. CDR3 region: CASSLWGLGNEQFF. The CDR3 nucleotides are TGTGCCAGCAGTTTATGGGGACTAGGGAATGAGCAGTTCTTC.

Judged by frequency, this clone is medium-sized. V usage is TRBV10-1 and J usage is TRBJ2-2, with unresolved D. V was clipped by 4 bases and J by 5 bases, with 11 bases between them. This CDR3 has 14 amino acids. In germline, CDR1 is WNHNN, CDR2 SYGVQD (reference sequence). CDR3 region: CASSVTAETGELFF. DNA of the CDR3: TGCGCCAGCAGTGTAACGGCGGAGACCGGGGAGCTGTTTTTT.

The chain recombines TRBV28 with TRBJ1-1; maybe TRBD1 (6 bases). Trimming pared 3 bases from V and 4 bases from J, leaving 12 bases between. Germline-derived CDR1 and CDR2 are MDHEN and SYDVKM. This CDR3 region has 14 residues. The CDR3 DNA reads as TGTGCCAGCAGTTTGCGGGGGCTGGGCACTGAAGCTTTCTTT. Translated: CASSLRGLGTEAFF. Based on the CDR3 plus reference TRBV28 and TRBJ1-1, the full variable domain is DVKVTQSSRYLVKRTGEKVFLECVQDMDHENMFWYRQDPGLGLRLIYFSYDVKMKEKGDIPEGYSVSREKKERFSLILESASTNQTSMYLCASSLRGLGTEAFFGQGTRLTVV.

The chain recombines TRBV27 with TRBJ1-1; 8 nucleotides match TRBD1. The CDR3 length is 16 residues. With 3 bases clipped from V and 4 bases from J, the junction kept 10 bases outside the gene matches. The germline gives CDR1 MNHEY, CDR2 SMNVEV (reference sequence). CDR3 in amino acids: CASSLQTGGYGTEAFF. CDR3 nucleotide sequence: TGTGCCAGCAGTTTGCAAACAGGGGGATACGGCACTGAAGCTTTCTTT.

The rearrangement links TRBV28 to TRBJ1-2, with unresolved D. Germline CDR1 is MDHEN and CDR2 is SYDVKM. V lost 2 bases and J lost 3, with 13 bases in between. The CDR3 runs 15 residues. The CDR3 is CASSLLDTGYYGYTF. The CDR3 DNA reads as TGTGCCAGCAGTTTACTCGACACGGGATACTATGGCTACACCTTC.

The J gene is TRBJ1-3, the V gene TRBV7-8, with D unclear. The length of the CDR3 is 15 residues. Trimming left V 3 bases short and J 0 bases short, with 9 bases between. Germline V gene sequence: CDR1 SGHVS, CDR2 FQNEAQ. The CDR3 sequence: CASSFNSISGNTIYF. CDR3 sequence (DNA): TGTGCCAGCAGCTTCAACAGTATCTCTGGAAACACCATATATTTT.

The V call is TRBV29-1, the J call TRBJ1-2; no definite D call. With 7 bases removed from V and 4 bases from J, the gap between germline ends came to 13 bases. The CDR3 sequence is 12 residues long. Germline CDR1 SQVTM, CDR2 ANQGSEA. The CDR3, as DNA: TGCAGCGCTGGGCAGGACTTCTATGGCTACACCTTC. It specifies CSAGQDFYGYTF.

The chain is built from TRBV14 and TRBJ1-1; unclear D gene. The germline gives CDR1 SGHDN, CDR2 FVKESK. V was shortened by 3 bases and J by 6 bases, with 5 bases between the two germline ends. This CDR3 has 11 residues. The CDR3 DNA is TGTGCCAGCAGCCAGTATTCTGAAGCTTTCTTT. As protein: CASSQYSEAFF.

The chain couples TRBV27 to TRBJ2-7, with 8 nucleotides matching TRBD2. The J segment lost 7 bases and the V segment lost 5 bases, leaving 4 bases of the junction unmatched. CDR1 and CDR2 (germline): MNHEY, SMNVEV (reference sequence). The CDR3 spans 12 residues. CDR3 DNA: TGTGCCAGCAGTCCAGGGACTAGAGAGCAGTACTTC. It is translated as CASSPGTREQYF.

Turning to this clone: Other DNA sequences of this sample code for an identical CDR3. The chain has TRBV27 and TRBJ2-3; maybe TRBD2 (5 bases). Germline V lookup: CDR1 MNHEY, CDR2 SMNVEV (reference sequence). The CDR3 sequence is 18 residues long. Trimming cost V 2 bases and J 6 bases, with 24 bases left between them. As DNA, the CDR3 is TGTGCCAGCAGTTTACGCCCCCTGATAGCGAAGAACACGGATACGCAGTATTTT. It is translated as CASSLRPLIAKNTDTQYF.

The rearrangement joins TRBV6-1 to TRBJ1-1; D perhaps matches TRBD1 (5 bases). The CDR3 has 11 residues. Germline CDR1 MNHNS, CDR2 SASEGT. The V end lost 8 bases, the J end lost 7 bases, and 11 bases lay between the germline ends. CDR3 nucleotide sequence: TGTGCCAGCTACCGACAGTTTGAAGCTTTCTTT. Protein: CASYRQFEAFF.

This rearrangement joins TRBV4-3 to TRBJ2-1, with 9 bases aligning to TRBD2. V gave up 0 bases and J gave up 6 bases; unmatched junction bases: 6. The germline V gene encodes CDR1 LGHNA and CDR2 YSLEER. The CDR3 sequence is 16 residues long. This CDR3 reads CASSQDEGSGSNEQFF. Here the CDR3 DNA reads TGCGCCAGCAGCCAAGATGAGGGTAGCGGGAGCAATGAGCAGTTCTTC.

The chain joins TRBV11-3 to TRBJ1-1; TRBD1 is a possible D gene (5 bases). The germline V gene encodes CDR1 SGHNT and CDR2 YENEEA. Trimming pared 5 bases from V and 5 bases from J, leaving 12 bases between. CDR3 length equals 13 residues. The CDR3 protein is CASSARGDTEAFF. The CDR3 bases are TGTGCCAGCAGCGCCCGGGGGGATACTGAAGCTTTCTTT.

CDR3 sequence reads: CASSEEAGGENTIYF. As DNA, the CDR3 is TGTGCCAGCAGTGAAGAGGCCGGGGGAGAAAACACCATATATTTT. The chain uses TRBV25-1 and TRBJ1-3, with a tentative D call TRBD1 (5 bases). The CDR3 spans 15 residues. Germline V gene sequence: CDR1 MGHDK, CDR2 SYGVNS. V lost 2 bases and J 6 bases, leaving 14 bases between the germline ends.

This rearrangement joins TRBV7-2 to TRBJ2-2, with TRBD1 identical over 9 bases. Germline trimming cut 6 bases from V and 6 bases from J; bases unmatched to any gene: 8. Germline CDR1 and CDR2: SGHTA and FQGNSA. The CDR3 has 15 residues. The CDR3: CASRQGQGGAGELFF. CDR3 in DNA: TGTGCCAGCAGACAGGGACAGGGCGGAGCCGGGGAGCTGTTTTTT.

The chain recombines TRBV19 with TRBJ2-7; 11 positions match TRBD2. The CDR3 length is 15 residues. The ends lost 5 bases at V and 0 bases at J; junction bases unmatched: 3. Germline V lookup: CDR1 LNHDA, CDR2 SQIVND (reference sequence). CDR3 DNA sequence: TGTGCCAGTAGTCCGGGACTAGCGGACTCCTACGAGCAGTACTTC. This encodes CASSPGLADSYEQYF.

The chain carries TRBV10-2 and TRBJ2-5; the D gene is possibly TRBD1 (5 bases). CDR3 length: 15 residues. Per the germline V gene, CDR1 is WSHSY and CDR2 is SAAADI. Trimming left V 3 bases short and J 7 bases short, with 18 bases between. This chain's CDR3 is CASSDSQGLLGTQYF. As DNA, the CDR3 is TGCGCCAGCAGTGATTCCCAGGGTCTTCTAGGGACCCAGTACTTC.